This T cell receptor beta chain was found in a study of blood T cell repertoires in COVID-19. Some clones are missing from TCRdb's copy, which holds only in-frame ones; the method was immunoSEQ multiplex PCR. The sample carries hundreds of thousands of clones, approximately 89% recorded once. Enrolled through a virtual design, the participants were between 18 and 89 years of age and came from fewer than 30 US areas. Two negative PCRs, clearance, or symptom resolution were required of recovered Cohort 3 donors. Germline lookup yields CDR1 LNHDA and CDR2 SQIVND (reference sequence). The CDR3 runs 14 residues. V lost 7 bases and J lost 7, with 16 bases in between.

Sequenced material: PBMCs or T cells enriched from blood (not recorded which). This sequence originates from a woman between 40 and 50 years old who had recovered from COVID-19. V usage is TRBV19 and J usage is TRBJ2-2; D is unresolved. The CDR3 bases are TGTGCCAGTACCAAACGGGTTCTTTACGGGGAGCTGTTTTTT. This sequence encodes CASTKRVLYGELFF.